The next 15 T cell receptor beta chains were all read from a single sample in a study of cytomegalovirus exposure and HLA in healthy donors. Use of 60 Vbeta and 13 Jbeta primers characterized the PCR. TCRdb keeps only in-frame clones here, not all; method: immunoSEQ multiplex PCR. The sample yields about 130,000 clones, under 90% seen once. The source material was PBMCs. The receptor source for this set is a young man in good health and CMV-seronegative.

The chain uses TRBV7-2 and TRBJ1-6; 9 nucleotides align to TRBD1. Germline V gene data show CDR1 as SGHTA and CDR2 as FQGNSA. V lost 6 bases, J lost 8 bases, and 11 bases stayed unmatched. This CDR3 spans 16 amino acids. CDR3: CASSPVAGQGHSPLHF. Here the CDR3 DNA reads TGTGCCAGCAGTCCCGTTGCGGGACAGGGACATTCACCCCTCCACTTT.

The sample holds a few counts of this clone. The chain recombines TRBV6-5 with TRBJ2-7; no reliable D call. V dropped 0 bases and J dropped 1 base, with 7 bases sitting between them. Per germline, CDR1 MNHEY and CDR2 SVGAGI. The CDR3 sequence is 14 residues long. CDR3 nucleotides: TGTGCCAGCAGTTACTCGGCCCCTTCCTACGAGCAGTACTTC. It encodes CASSYSAPSYEQYF.

V is TRBV30 and J is TRBJ2-7, with a tentative D call TRBD1 (6 bases). V was shortened by 2 bases and J by 2 bases, with 10 bases between the two germline ends. The CDR3 sequence is 13 residues long. CDR1 is GTSNPN and CDR2 is SVGIG in the germline V gene (reference sequence). CDR3 sequence reads: CAWSRQEAYEQYF. In DNA, the CDR3 is TGTGCCTGGAGTAGACAGGAGGCCTACGAGCAGTACTTC.

This clone was seen a single time. The genes are TRBV5-4 and TRBJ2-1; 7 nucleotides agree with TRBD1. Germline-derived CDR1 and CDR2 are SGHNT and YYREEE (reference sequence). This CDR3 is 13 amino acids long. Trimming at V came to 4 bases and at J to 4 bases, leaving 2 bases not matched to a gene. The CDR3 DNA follows: TGTGCCAGCAGCCCGGGACAGTACAATGAGCAGTTCTTC. Translated, it gives CASSPGQYNEQFF. Drawing the rest from reference TRBV5-4 and TRBJ2-1, the complete variable domain is ETGVTQSPTHLIKTRGQQVTLRCSSQSGHNTVSWYQQALGQGPQFIFQYYREEENGRGNFPPRFSGLQFPNYSSELNVNALELDDSALYLCASSPGQYNEQFFGPGTRLTVL.

The V call is TRBV30, the J call TRBJ2-7, with D possibly matching TRBD1 (6 bases). Germline loops: CDR1 GTSNPN, CDR2 SVGIG (reference sequence). V was shortened by 2 bases and J by 8 bases, with 7 bases between the two germline ends. The CDR3 totals 10 residues. In nucleotides, the CDR3 is TGTGCCTGGAGTCGGGACAAGCAGTACTTC. Its translation: CAWSRDKQYF.

The CDR3 DNA follows: TGTGCCAGCAGCTGGGCAGGGAAAACGAGCGAGCAGTACTTC. This translates into CASSWAGKTSEQYF. This rearrangement joins TRBV7-2 to TRBJ2-7; TRBD1 might be the D (5 bases). Trimming took off 4 bases at V and 6 bases at J, with 16 bases between the two ends. In germline, CDR1 is SGHTA, CDR2 FQGNSA. The CDR3 runs to 14 residues.

The V and J genes are TRBV30 and TRBJ2-7; D is ambiguous. The CDR3 length is 11 residues. Trimming took off 2 bases at V and 3 bases at J, with 5 bases between the two ends. Germline assignment: CDR1 GTSNPN and CDR2 SVGIG (reference sequence). The CDR3 DNA is TGTGCCTGGAGTCCAGACTACGAGCAGTACTTC. Amino acids: CAWSPDYEQYF.

Written as DNA, the CDR3 is TGTGCCAGCAGCGTAGGCCAGGGAGGAGGTGGCTACACCTTC. Translated, it gives CASSVGQGGGGYTF. This rearrangement joins TRBV7-9 to TRBJ1-2; the D gene is possibly TRBD1 (5 bases). With 5 bases removed from V and 7 bases from J, the gap between germline ends came to 17 bases. This CDR3 region has 14 residues. Germline assignment: CDR1 SEHNR and CDR2 FQNEAQ (reference sequence).

The V gene is TRBV19, the J gene TRBJ2-3; a weak D match, TRBD2 (7 bases). This CDR3 has 15 amino acids. V lost 5 bases to trimming and J lost 0 bases, with 12 bases between them. Germline V lookup: CDR1 LNHDA, CDR2 SQIVND (reference sequence). The CDR3 here is CASSGGGLSTDTQYF. The CDR3 DNA follows: TGTGCCAGTAGTGGCGGGGGCCTTAGCACAGATACGCAGTATTTT. Supplemented by reference TRBV19 and TRBJ2-3, the full variable domain reads DGGITQSPKYLFRKEGQNVTLSCEQNLNHDAMYWYRQDPGQGLRLIYYSQIVNDFQKGDIAEGYSVSREKKESFPLTVTSAQKNPTAFYLCASSGGGLSTDTQYFGPGTRLTVL.

This clone appeared once. The rearrangement links TRBV11-3 to TRBJ2-2, with D perhaps matching TRBD2 (5 bases). Germline V CDR1 and CDR2: SGHNT, YENEEA. Deletions cut 5 bases from V and 9 bases from J, with 25 bases between. This CDR3 region has 17 residues. CDR3 in DNA: TGTGCCAGCAGCCCCAGCCAATCTGAGGGCAATGACCGGGAGCTGTTTTTT. This gives the protein CASSPSQSEGNDRELFF.

Only a few counts were recorded for this clone. The chain links TRBV5-6 to TRBJ1-2, with D possibly matching TRBD1 (6 bases). CDR3 length: 15 amino acids. The V and J ends lost 2 bases and 0 bases respectively, with 11 bases between them. CDR1 is SGHDT and CDR2 is YYEEEE in the germline V gene. CDR3: CASSLLDRANYGYTF. The CDR3 DNA reads TGTGCCAGCAGCTTATTGGACAGAGCTAACTATGGCTACACCTTC.

The chain couples TRBV7-2 to TRBJ2-5, with 9 nucleotides matching TRBD1. With 1 base clipped from V and 0 bases from J, the junction kept 0 bases outside the gene matches. Germline V gene sequence: CDR1 SGHTA, CDR2 FQGNSA. The CDR3 covers 15 residues. The CDR3 DNA reads TGTGCCAGCAGCTTAGGGGACAGGGACCAAGAGACCCAGTACTTC. Protein: CASSLGDRDQETQYF. Drawing the rest from reference TRBV7-2 and TRBJ2-5, the complete variable domain is GAGVSQSPSNKVTEKGKDVELRCDPISGHTALYWYRQSLGQGLEFLIYFQGNSAPDKSGLPSDRFSAERTGGSVSTLTIQRTQQEDSAVYLCASSLGDRDQETQYFGPGTRLLVL.

CDR3 DNA sequence: TGCGCCAGCAGCCAAGACAGGTCCTATGGCTACACCTTC. Translated, it gives CASSQDRSYGYTF. The chain is built from TRBV4-3 and TRBJ1-2; D uncertain. Germline values: CDR1 LGHNA, CDR2 YSLEER. This CDR3 has 13 residues. V was trimmed by 0 bases and J by 4 bases, leaving 6 bases between them.

This sequence joins TRBV29-1 and TRBJ2-2, with D unclear. CDR3 length: 14 residues. Germline CDR1 is SQVTM and CDR2 is ANQGSEA. Trimming removed 2 bases at V and 5 bases at J, with 12 bases between. CDR3 region: CSVESTENTGELFF. The CDR3 DNA reads TGCAGCGTTGAATCTACAGAAAATACCGGGGAGCTGTTTTTT.

V usage is TRBV5-1 and J usage is TRBJ1-6; TRBD1 agrees at 11 bases. Looked up from germline, CDR1 is SGHRS and CDR2 is YFSETQ. This CDR3 has 17 amino acids. The J segment lost 2 bases and the V segment lost 5 bases, leaving 6 bases of the junction unmatched. This CDR3 reads CASSGGTGGTYNSPLHF. The DNA of the CDR3 is TGCGCCAGCAGTGGAGGGACAGGGGGAACCTATAATTCACCCCTCCACTTT. Full variable domain (rest looked up from reference TRBV5-1 and TRBJ1-6): KAGVTQTPRYLIKTRGQQVTLSCSPISGHRSVSWYQQTPGQGLQFLFEYFSETQRNKGNFPGRFSGRQFSNSRSEMNVSTLELGDSALYLCASSGGTGGTYNSPLHFGNGTRLTVT.